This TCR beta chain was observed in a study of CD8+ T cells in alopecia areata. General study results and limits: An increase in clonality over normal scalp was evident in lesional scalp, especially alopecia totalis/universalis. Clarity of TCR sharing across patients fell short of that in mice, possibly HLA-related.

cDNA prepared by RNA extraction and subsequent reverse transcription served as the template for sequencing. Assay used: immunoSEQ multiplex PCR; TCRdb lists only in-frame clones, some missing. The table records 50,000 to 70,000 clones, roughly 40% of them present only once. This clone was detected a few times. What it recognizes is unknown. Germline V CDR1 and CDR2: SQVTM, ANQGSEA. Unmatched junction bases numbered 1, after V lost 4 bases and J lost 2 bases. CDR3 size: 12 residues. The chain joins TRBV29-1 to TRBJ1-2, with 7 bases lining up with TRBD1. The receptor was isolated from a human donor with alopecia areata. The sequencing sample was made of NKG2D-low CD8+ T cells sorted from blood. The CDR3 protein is CSVADRNYGYTF. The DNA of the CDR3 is TGCAGCGTTGCGGACAGGAACTATGGCTACACCTTC.